A single sample is the source of the 4 T cell receptor beta chains below, sequenced in a study of graft-versus-host responses after intestinal transplantation. The repertoire was sequenced with immunoSEQ multiplex PCR; TCRdb's copy has only in-frame clones and lacks some. Among 110,000 to 150,000 clones listed, approximately 91% were seen once. No antigens are known for them. Material: unstimulated CD4+ T cells sorted from spleen or lymph node cells, obtained before intestinal transplant. These receptors were taken from a human donor who received an intestinal transplant.

This rearrangement joins TRBV6-5 to TRBJ1-1; D possibly corresponds to TRBD1 (5 bases). Germline loops: CDR1 MNHEY, CDR2 SVGAGI. Trimming stripped 0 bases from V and 3 bases from J, with 11 bases between. This CDR3 has 15 amino acids. CDR3 DNA: TGTGCCAGCAGTTACTCAGGCAGGGAGGACACTGAAGCTTTCTTT. Amino acid sequence: CASSYSGREDTEAFF.

This clone showed up just once. DNA for the CDR3: TGTGCCAGCAGTCTAACAGGGGGTAATGAAGCTTTCTTT. Translated, it gives CASSLTGGNEAFF. The gene calls are TRBV7-9 and TRBJ1-1, with TRBD1 matching over 8 bases. Germline V gene lookup returns CDR1 SEHNR and CDR2 FQNEAQ (reference sequence). This CDR3 comprises 13 residues. The V gene end was trimmed by 6 bases and the J gene end by 7 bases; junction bases not matched to a gene: 7.

The gene calls are TRBV2 and TRBJ2-1, with TRBD2 matching 7 bases. Per the germline V gene, CDR1 is SNHLY and CDR2 is FYNNEI. The CDR3 extends over 16 amino acids. Trimming cost V 8 bases and J 4 bases; bases outside gene matches: 14. This CDR3 reads CASRSGIVVGYNEQFF. CDR3 sequence (DNA): TGTGCCAGCCGAAGCGGGATTGTTGTAGGGTACAATGAGCAGTTCTTC.

The chain is built from TRBV7-2 and TRBJ1-3; 7 nucleotides match TRBD1. The CDR3 covers 19 residues. Unmatched junction bases numbered 14, after V lost 3 bases and J lost 0 bases. Germline V gene sequence: CDR1 SGHTA, CDR2 FQGNSA. This chain's CDR3 is CASSFFPGGASISGNTIYF. DNA of the CDR3: TGTGCCAGCAGCTTTTTTCCAGGGGGTGCTTCCATCTCTGGAAACACCATATATTTT.